Presented here are 3 T cell receptor beta chains from one specimen sequenced in a study of PD-L1 blockade in urothelial cancer. Sequencing used immunoSEQ multiplex PCR; TCRdb keeps in-frame clones, though not all of them. The data contain about 63,000 clones, 81% of them seen just once; the ten biggest clones take up around 5.7%. The time point here: pretreatment peripheral blood. This specimen consisted of PBMCs, obtained around atezolizumab (anti-PD-L1) treatment. The receptor source for this set is a man between 70 and 80 years old with urothelial cancer.

The table lists this clone with a count of one. The V and J genes are TRBV7-8 and TRBJ1-2, with D perhaps TRBD1 (5 bases). Germline-derived CDR1 and CDR2 are SGHVS and FQNEAQ. The CDR3 spans 14 residues. The V end was cut by 5 bases, the J end by 5 bases, with 15 bases between. The CDR3 DNA reads as TGTGCCAGCAGCCCCCGACAGTCCTTTTATGGCTACACCTTC. As protein: CASSPRQSFYGYTF.

This sequence joins TRBV21-1 and TRBJ1-1; TRBD1 reflects the table's D call only, with no check against the DNA. TRBV21-1 has pseudogene status. The CDR3 consists of 17 residues. The CDR3 bases are TGTGCCAGCAGCAAAGTTTGGGCTGGGTCCGGCCAGACTGAAGCTTTCTTT. It yields the protein CASSKVWAGSGQTEAFF.

V gene TRBV29-1 combines with J gene TRBJ1-4, with TRBD1 identical over 8 bases. Germline V lookup: CDR1 SQVTM, CDR2 ANQGSEA. CDR3 length equals 16 residues. V lost 3 bases and J lost 2; bases outside the gene matches: 8. In DNA form, the CDR3 reads TGCAGCGTTGAGTTACTGCAGGGGGCGACTAATGAAAAACTGTTTTTT. Protein sequence: CSVELLQGATNEKLFF.